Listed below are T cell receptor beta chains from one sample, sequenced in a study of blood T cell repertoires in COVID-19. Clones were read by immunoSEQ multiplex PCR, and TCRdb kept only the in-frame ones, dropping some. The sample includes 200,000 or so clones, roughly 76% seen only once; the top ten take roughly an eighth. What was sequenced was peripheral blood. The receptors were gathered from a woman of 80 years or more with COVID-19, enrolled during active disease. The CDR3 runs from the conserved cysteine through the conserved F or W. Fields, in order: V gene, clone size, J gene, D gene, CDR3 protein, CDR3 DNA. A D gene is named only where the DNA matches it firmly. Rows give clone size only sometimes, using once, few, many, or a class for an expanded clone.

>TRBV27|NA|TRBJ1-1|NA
CASSLAWRMNTEAFF
TGTGCCAGCAGTTTAGCGTGGCGGATGAACACTGAAGCTTTCTTT
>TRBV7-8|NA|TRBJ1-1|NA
CASSPIRVAFF
TGTGCCAGCAGCCCGATTCGGGTAGCTTTCTTT
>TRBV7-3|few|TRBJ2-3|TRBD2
CASSLLAGQDTQYF
TGTGCCAGCAGCTTACTAGCGGGGCAGGATACGCAGTATTTT
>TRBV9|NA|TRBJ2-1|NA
CASSVVAVSYNEQFF
TGTGCCAGCAGCGTAGTAGCGGTCTCCTACAATGAGCAGTTCTTC
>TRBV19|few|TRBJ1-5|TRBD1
CASSKMGQATYSNQPQHF
TGTGCCAGTAGTAAAATGGGACAGGCTACCTATAGCAATCAGCCCCAGCATTTT
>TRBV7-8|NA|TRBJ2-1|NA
CASSFRDSQFLLSNEQFF
TGTGCCAGCAGCTTCCGGGACTCCCAGTTCTTATTGAGCAATGAGCAGTTCTTC
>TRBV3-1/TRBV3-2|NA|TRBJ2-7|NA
CASSQDKVYSYEQYF
TGTGCCAGCAGCCAAGATAAAGTCTACTCCTACGAGCAGTACTTC
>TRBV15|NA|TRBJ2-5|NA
CATSPGRETQYF
TGTGCCACCAGCCCGGGGAGAGAGACCCAGTACTTC
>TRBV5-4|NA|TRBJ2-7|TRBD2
CASSLDPGLDDEQYF
TGTGCCAGCAGCTTGGACCCGGGACTAGACGACGAGCAGTACTTC
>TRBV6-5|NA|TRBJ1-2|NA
CASSFRGYTF
TGTGCCAGCAGTTTTCGTGGCTACACCTTC
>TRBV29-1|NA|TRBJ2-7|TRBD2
CSVVAGGPYEQYF
TGCAGCGTCGTAGCGGGAGGCCCCTACGAGCAGTACTTC
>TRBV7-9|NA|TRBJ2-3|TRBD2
CASSLSRGGLADSTDTQYF
TGTGCCAGCAGCTTAAGTCGAGGGGGACTAGCGGATAGCACAGATACGCAGTATTTT
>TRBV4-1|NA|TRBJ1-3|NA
CASSPRQGDSGNTIYF
TGCGCCAGCAGCCCCCGCCAGGGCGACTCTGGAAACACCATATATTTT
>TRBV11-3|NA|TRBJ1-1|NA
CASSFEQNTEAFF
TGTGCCAGCAGCTTCGAACAGAACACTGAAGCTTTCTTT
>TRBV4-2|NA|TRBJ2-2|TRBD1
CASSQVGRGLTGELFF
TGTGCCAGCAGCCAAGTGGGCAGGGGGCTCACCGGGGAGCTGTTTTTT
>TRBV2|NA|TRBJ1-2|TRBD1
CASSDGGQDYGYTF
TGTGCCAGCAGTGATGGGGGACAGGACTATGGCTACACCTTC
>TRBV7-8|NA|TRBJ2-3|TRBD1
CASSLTTGYTDTQYF
TGTGCCAGCAGCCTTACGACAGGGTACACAGATACGCAGTATTTT
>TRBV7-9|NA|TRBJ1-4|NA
CASSLVGGAYEKLFF
TGTGCCAGCAGCTTAGTAGGGGGGGCTTATGAAAAACTGTTTTTT
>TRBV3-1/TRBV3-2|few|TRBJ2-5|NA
CATKAGFEETQYF
TGTGCCACCAAGGCAGGGTTCGAAGAGACCCAGTACTTC
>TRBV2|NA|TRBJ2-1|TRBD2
CASSGLAGGFGSYNEQFF
TGTGCCAGCAGCGGACTAGCGGGAGGGTTTGGGAGTTACAATGAGCAGTTCTTC
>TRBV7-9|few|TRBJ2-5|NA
CASSLYGGVPGETQYF
TGTGCCAGCAGCTTATACGGCGGAGTTCCTGGAGAGACCCAGTACTTC
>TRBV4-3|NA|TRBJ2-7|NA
CASSHSMGTGKRLQYF
TGCGCCAGCAGCCATTCGATGGGAACAGGGAAACGCTTGCAGTACTTC
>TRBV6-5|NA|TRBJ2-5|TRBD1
CASSYSGQGGETQYF
TGTGCCAGCAGTTACTCGGGACAGGGGGGAGAGACCCAGTACTTC
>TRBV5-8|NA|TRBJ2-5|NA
CASSLLWGGGIGGQYF
TGTGCCAGCAGCTTGCTGTGGGGAGGAGGAATTGGGGGCCAGTACTTC
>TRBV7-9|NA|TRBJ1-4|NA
CASSSTAATNEKLFF
TGTGCCAGCAGCTCAACAGCCGCAACTAATGAAAAACTGTTTTTT
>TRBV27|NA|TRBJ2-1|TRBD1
CASSPTGAYNEQFF
TGTGCCAGCAGTCCGACAGGGGCCTACAATGAGCAGTTCTTC
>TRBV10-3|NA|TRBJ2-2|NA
CAISVSSGELFF
TGTGCCATCAGTGTCTCCAGCGGGGAGCTGTTTTTT
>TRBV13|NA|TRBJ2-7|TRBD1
CASEPVGTASWEQYF
TGTGCCAGCGAGCCGGTCGGGACAGCATCGTGGGAGCAGTACTTC
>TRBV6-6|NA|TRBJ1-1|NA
CASSFTGGNTEAFF
TGTGCCAGCAGCTTTACCGGGGGGAACACTGAAGCTTTCTTT
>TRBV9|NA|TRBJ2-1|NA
CASSVEAAGGPYNEQFF
TGTGCCAGCAGCGTAGAGGCAGCGGGCGGGCCCTACAATGAGCAGTTCTTC
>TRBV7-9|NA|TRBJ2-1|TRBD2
CASSLGGTRDWNEQFF
TGTGCCAGCAGCTTAGGAGGGACTAGGGATTGGAATGAGCAGTTCTTC
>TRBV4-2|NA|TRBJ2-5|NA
CASSRSWTEQETQYF
TGTGCCAGCAGCCGATCCTGGACAGAGCAAGAGACCCAGTACTTC
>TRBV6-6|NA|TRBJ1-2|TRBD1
CASSYLTQTGDSGYTF
TGTGCCAGCAGTTACTTAACCCAGACAGGGGACAGTGGCTACACCTTC
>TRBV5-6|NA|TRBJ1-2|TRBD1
CASSPGDRGGYTF
TGTGCCAGCAGCCCAGGGGACAGAGGAGGCTACACCTTC
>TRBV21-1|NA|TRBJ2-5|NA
CASSNARPGGTGTQYF
TGTGCCAGCAGCAACGCGCGACCGGGGGGGACGGGGACCCAGTACTTC
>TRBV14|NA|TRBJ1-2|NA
CASSQWSRGYTF
TGTGCCAGCAGCCAATGGAGTCGAGGCTACACCTTC
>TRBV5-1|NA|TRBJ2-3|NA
CASSLGQGSDTQYF
TGCGCCAGCAGCTTGGGGCAGGGGTCAGATACGCAGTATTTT
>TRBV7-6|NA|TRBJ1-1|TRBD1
CATIGDRDTEAFF
TGTGCCACCATTGGGGACAGGGACACTGAAGCTTTCTTT
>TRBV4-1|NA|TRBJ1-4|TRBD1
CASSQAGTGGMGNEKLFF
TGCGCCAGCAGCCAGGCCGGGACAGGGGGCATGGGTAATGAAAAACTGTTTTTT
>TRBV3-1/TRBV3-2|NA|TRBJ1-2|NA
CASSHLDRYYGYTF
TGTGCCAGCAGCCACCTCGACAGATACTATGGCTACACCTTC
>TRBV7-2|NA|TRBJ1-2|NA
CASSLATAINYGYTF
TGTGCCAGCAGCTTAGCCACAGCTATAAACTATGGCTACACCTTC
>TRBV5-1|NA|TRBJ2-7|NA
CASSFAYEQYF
TGCGCCAGCAGCTTCGCCTACGAGCAGTACTTC
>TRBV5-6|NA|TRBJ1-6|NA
CASSSGQYNSPLHF
TGTGCCAGCAGCTCCGGACAGTATAATTCACCCCTCCACTTT
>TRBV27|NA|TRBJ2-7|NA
CASSFFGGADEQYF
TGTGCCAGCAGTTTTTTTGGGGGCGCCGACGAGCAGTACTTC
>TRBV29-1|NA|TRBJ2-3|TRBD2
CSVDLAEDSDTQYF
TGCAGCGTTGATCTAGCGGAGGATTCAGATACGCAGTATTTT
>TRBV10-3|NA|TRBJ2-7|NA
CAIGDFEQYF
TGTGCCATCGGGGACTTCGAGCAGTACTTC
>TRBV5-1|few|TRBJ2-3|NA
CASSLDSSSTDTQYF
TGCGCCAGCAGCTTGGATAGCTCGAGCACAGATACGCAGTATTTT
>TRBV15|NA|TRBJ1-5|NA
CATSGKSGRGNQPQHF
TGTGCCACCAGCGGAAAATCAGGAAGAGGCAATCAGCCCCAGCATTTT
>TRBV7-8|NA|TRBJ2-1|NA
CASSFTRIPYNEQFF
TGTGCCAGCAGCTTTACTAGGATTCCCTACAATGAGCAGTTCTTC
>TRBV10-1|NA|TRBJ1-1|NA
CASSESEYGYTEAFF
TGCGCCAGCAGTGAGTCCGAATACGGGTACACTGAAGCTTTCTTT
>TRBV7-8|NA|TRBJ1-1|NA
CASSSGGYTEAFF
TGTGCCAGCAGCTCCGGAGGGTACACTGAAGCTTTCTTT
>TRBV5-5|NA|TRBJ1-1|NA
CASSPYVLYTEAFF
TGTGCCAGCAGCCCTTATGTCCTTTACACTGAAGCTTTCTTT
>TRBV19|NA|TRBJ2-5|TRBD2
CASSTAGGGETQYF
TGTGCCAGTAGTACCGCGGGAGGCGGGGAGACCCAGTACTTC